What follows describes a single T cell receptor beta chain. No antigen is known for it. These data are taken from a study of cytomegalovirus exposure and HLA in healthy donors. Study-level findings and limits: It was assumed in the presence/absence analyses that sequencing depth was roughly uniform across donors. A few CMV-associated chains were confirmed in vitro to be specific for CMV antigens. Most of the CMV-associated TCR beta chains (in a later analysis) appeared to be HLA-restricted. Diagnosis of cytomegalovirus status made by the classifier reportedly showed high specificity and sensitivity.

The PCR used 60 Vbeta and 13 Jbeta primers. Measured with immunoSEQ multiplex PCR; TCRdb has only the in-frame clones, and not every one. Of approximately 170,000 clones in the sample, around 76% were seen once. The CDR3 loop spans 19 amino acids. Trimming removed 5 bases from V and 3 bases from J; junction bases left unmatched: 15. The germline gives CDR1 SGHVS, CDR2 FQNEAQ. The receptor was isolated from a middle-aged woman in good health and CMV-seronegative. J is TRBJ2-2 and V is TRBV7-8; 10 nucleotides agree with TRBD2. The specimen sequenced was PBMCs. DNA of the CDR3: TGTGCCAGCAGCCCCCCCCCAGCGGGAGGGCCCGGAGACACCGGGGAGCTGTTTTTT. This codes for CASSPPPAGGPGDTGELFF.